Sequencing of this TCR beta chain was carried out in a study of chemoradiotherapy in HPV16-positive cancers. Across the whole study: Candidate HPV-specific clones and shared TCR motifs came from a couple of HPV16-positive patients.

The CDR3 has 15 residues. The germline V gene has CDR1 MNHNY and CDR2 SVGAGI (reference sequence). V lost 6 bases and J 2 bases, leaving 15 bases between the germline ends. General study findings and limits: HPV-responsive T-cell expansion during chemoradiotherapy was linked to improved recurrence-free survival in HPV16-positive patients. During treatment, candidate HPV-specific clones and E7-related motifs expanded in tumor. HPV-specific T cells were functionally defined from only a couple of HPV16-positive patients.

Sequenced by immunoSEQ multiplex PCR; TCRdb stores in-frame clones only, minus some. The table has some 14,000 clones, approximately 71% seen once. Notes on this clone: Its antigen remains unidentified.

V is TRBV6-6 and J is TRBJ2-3; D possibly matches TRBD1 or TRBD2 (6 bases each). This clonotype originated in a human donor with HPV-associated anogenital cancer. This material was obtained from a patient who underwent chemoradiotherapy. The CDR3, as DNA: TGTGCCAGCAGCCAGTTTTGGGGGGCCACAGATACGCAGTATTTT. Translating it yields CASSQFWGATDTQYF.